Presented here are 12 T cell receptor beta chains from one specimen sequenced in a study of Tregs in tolerant kidney transplant recipients. Some clones are missing from TCRdb's copy, which holds only in-frame ones; the method was immunoSEQ multiplex PCR. The sample has about 44,000 clones, nearly 97% seen once. Their target antigens are unknown. The specimen sequenced was Tregs from blood cultured with allogeneic cells. These receptors all stem from a human donor in good health.

V is TRBV12-2 and J is TRBJ2-7. TRBV12-2 is classified as a pseudogene. This CDR3 has 14 amino acids. CDR3 nucleotides: TGTGCAAGTCGCTTAGTTCCACAAGGATACGAGCAGTACTTC. The encoded protein is CASRLVPQGYEQYF.

DNA of the CDR3: TGTGCCAGCAGGCCCGACAGGTACCAAGAGACCCAGTACTTC. Residues: CASRPDRYQETQYF. This chain joins TRBV7-8 and TRBJ2-5; a weak D match, TRBD1 (6 bases). The CDR3 runs to 14 residues. V lost 6 bases and J lost 0, with 11 bases in between. Germline V gene data show CDR1 as SGHVS and CDR2 as FQNEAQ.

The rearrangement links TRBV4-1 to TRBJ1-4; D not certain. V gave up 1 base and J gave up 7 bases, with 7 bases separating them. CDR3 length: 13 residues. From germline, CDR1 is MGHRA and CDR2 YSYEKL. The CDR3 reads CASSQAPFEKLFF. The CDR3 region has the DNA TGCGCCAGCAGCCAAGCCCCGTTTGAAAAACTGTTTTTT.

The rearrangement links TRBV10-2 to TRBJ2-5; perhaps TRBD2 as D (6 bases). The V gene lost 7 bases and the J gene lost 4 bases, with 13 bases spanning the gap. CDR3 length equals 13 residues. Germline values: CDR1 WSHSY, CDR2 SAAADI. CDR3 DNA sequence: TGCGCCAGCAAAAGTTTAGCGGCAGAGACCCAGTACTTC. Protein product: CASKSLAAETQYF.

V is TRBV11-2 and J is TRBJ2-2; D might be TRBD1 or TRBD2, each matching 5 bases. V was pared by 3 bases and J by 7 bases, with 15 bases between. Germline V gene lookup returns CDR1 SGHAT and CDR2 FQNNGV. The CDR3 has 15 amino acids. This CDR3 reads CASSFGDPRNGELFF. As DNA, the CDR3 is TGTGCCAGCAGCTTTGGGGACCCAAGGAACGGGGAGCTGTTTTTT. Complete variable domain (other parts from reference TRBV11-2 and TRBJ2-2): EAGVAQSPRYKIIEKRQSVAFWCNPISGHATLYWYQQILGQGPKLLIQFQNNGVVDDSQLPKDRFSAERLKGVDSTLKIQPAKLEDSAVYLCASSFGDPRNGELFFGEGSRLTVL.

This chain joins TRBV6-5 and TRBJ1-2; TRBD1 agrees at 9 bases. In germline, CDR1 is MNHEY, CDR2 SVGAGI. Trimming took 2 bases from V and 7 from J; bases not matched to a gene: 5. The CDR3 spans 14 residues. CDR3 DNA: TGTGCCAGCAGTTACCTTGACAGGGGGTTTGGCTACACCTTC. The encoded protein is CASSYLDRGFGYTF.

The chain uses TRBV5-1 and TRBJ2-7, with a possible D match to TRBD2 (6 bases). CDR1 is SGHRS and CDR2 is YFSETQ in the germline V gene. There are 15 residues in the CDR3. Trimming cost V 1 base and J 0 bases, with 11 bases left between them. The CDR3 coding sequence is TGCGCCAGCAGCTTGAGGGTCGGGGGCTCCTACGAGCAGTACTTC. It yields the protein CASSLRVGGSYEQYF.

The chain joins TRBV5-1 to TRBJ2-7; D tentatively reads TRBD1 or TRBD2 (5 bases each). Germline V gives CDR1 SGHRS, CDR2 YFSETQ. With 4 bases removed from V and 3 bases from J, the gap between germline ends came to 26 bases. The CDR3 has 18 amino acids. The CDR3 is CASSQHWGPRRGSYEQYF. The CDR3 coding sequence is TGCGCCAGCAGCCAACACTGGGGACCGCGTAGGGGCAGCTACGAGCAGTACTTC.

The V call is TRBV9, the J call TRBJ2-1; 8 nucleotides match TRBD2. The germline CDR1 and CDR2 sequences are SGDLS and YYNGEE. The CDR3 is 16 amino acids. The trim removed 1 base at V and 4 bases at J, leaving 7 bases unmatched. The CDR3 reads CASSVSGTRKYNEQFF. CDR3 nucleotides: TGTGCCAGCAGCGTATCAGGGACTAGAAAATACAATGAGCAGTTCTTC.

The J gene is TRBJ2-7, the V gene TRBV21-1; no check of the table's D call, TRBD1, against the DNA was made. TRBV21-1 is marked as a pseudogene. This CDR3 comprises 16 residues. The CDR3 DNA sequence: TGTGCCAGCAGCAAACTGAGGGACAGGGGGGCAGGCGAGCAGTACTTC. Its translation: CASSKLRDRGAGEQYF.

With respect to this clone: The junction does not match germline at one end; this may be a read error. The CDR3 sequence is CASSLTPGQVEF. The DNA of the CDR3 is TGTGCCAGCAGCTTAACGCCGGGACAGGTCGAGTTC. The chain combines TRBV11-3 with TRBJ1-2; 8 positions match TRBD1. The length of the CDR3 is 12 residues. Germline loops: CDR1 SGHNT, CDR2 YENEEA.

This chain joins TRBV7-8 and TRBJ1-3, with 7 bases lining up with TRBD1. The CDR3 contains 14 residues. J was trimmed by 0 bases and V by 6 bases; bases with no gene match: 2. CDR1 SGHVS and CDR2 FQNEAQ come from the germline V gene. The CDR3 is CASSSGGSGNTIYF. The CDR3 nucleotides read TGTGCCAGCAGTTCAGGGGGCTCTGGAAACACCATATATTTT. The variable domain in full, with the rest retrieved from reference TRBV7-8 and TRBJ1-3, is GAGVSQSPRYKVAKRGQDVALRCDPISGHVSLFWYQQALGQGPEFLTYFQNEAQLDKSGLPSDRFFAERPEGSVSTLKIQRTQQEDSAVYLCASSSGGSGNTIYFGEGSWLTVV.